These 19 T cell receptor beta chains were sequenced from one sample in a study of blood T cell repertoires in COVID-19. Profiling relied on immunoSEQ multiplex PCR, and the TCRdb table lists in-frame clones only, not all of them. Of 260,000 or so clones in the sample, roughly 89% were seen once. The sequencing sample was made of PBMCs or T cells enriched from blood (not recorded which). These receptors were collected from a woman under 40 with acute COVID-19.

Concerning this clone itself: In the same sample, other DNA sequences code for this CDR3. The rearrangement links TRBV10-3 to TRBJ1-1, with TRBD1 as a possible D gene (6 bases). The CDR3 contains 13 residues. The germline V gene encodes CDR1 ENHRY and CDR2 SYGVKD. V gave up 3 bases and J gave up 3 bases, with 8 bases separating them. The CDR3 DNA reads TGTGCCATCAGTGACAGGGGAGACACTGAAGCTTTCTTT. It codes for CAISDRGDTEAFF.

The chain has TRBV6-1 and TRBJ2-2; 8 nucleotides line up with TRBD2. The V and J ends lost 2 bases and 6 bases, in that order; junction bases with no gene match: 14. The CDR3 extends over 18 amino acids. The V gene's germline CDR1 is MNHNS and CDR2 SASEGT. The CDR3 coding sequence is TGTGCCAGCAGTGAAACCGTACTGGCGGGGGGTAGAGCCGGGGAGCTGTTTTTT. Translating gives CASSETVLAGGRAGELFF.

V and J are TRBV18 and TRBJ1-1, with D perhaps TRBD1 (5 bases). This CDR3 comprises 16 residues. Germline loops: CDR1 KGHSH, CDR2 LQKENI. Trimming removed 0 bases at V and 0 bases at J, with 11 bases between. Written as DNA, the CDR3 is TGTGCCAGCTCACCACCGAACAGGCCTATGAACACTGAAGCTTTCTTT. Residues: CASSPPNRPMNTEAFF. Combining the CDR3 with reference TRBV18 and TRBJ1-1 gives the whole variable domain NAGVMQNPRHLVRRRGQEARLRCSPMKGHSHVYWYRQLPEEGLKFMVYLQKENIIDESGMPKERFSAEFPKEGPSILRIQQVVRGDSAAYFCASSPPNRPMNTEAFFGQGTRLTVV.

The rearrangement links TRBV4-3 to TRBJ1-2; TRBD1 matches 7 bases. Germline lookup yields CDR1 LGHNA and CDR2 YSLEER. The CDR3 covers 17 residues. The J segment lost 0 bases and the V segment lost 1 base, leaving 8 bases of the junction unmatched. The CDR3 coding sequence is TGCGCCAGCAGCCAAGGTATGGGACAGAGCACTAACTATGGCTACACCTTC. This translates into CASSQGMGQSTNYGYTF.

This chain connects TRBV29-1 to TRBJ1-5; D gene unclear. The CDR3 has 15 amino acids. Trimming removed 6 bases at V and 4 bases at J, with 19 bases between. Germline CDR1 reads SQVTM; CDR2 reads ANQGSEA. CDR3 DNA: TGCAGCGTCGCGGACGGACTGATTGGAAATCAGCCCCAGCATTTT. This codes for CSVADGLIGNQPQHF.

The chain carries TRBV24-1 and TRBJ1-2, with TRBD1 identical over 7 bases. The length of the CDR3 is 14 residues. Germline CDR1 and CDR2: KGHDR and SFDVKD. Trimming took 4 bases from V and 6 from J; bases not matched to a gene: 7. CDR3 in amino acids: CATSDPDRDHGYTF. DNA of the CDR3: TGTGCCACCAGTGACCCAGACAGGGACCATGGCTACACCTTC.

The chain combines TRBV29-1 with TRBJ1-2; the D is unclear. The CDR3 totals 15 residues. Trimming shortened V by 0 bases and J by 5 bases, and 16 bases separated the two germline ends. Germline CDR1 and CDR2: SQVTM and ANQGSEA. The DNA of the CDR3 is TGCAGCGTTGAAGAGGTGGGCAGTACGAGATATGGCTACACCTTC. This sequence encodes CSVEEVGSTRYGYTF.

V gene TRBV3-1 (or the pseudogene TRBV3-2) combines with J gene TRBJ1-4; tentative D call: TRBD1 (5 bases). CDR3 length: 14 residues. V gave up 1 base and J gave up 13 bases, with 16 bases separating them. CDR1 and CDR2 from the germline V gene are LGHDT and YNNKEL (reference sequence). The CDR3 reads CASSQAGTGVSLFF. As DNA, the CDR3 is TGTGCCAGCAGCCAAGCCGGAACAGGCGTCTCACTGTTTTTT.

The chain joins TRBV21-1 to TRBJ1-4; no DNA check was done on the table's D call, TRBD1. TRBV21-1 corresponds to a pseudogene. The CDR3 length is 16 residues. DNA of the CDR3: TGTGCCAGCAGCAAGGCTACAGCCGCGCTTAATGAAAAACTGTTTTTT. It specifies CASSKATAALNEKLFF.

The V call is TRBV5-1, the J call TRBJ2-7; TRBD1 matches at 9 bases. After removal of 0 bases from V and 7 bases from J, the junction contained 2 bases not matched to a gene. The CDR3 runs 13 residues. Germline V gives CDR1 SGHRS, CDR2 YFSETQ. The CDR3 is CASSLGQGGEQYF. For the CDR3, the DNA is TGCGCCAGCAGCTTGGGACAGGGGGGAGAGCAGTACTTC. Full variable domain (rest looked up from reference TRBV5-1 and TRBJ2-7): KAGVTQTPRYLIKTRGQQVTLSCSPISGHRSVSWYQQTPGQGLQFLFEYFSETQRNKGNFPGRFSGRQFSNSRSEMNVSTLELGDSALYLCASSLGQGGEQYFGPGTRLTVT.

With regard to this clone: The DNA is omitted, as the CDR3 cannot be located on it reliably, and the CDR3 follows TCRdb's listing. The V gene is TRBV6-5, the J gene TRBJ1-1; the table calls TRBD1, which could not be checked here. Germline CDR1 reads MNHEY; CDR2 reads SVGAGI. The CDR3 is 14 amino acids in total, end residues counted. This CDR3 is CASILDIMGTEAFF.

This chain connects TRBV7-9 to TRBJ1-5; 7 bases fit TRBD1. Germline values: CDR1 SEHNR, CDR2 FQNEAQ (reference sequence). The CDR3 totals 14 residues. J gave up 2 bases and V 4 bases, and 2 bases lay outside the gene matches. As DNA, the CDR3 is TGTGCCAGCAGCTACACAGGGGGCAATCAGCCCCAGCATTTT. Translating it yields CASSYTGGNQPQHF.

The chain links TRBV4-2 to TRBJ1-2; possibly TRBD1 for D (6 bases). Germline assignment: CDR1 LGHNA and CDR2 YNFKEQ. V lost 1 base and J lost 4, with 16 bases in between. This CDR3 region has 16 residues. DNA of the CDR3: TGTGCCAGCAGCCAAGGGACAGCGAGAGTCGGCTATGGCTACACCTTC. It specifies CASSQGTARVGYGYTF.

CDR3 DNA: TGTGCCAGCAGCCTAAGCGGGGGGGCCCAAGAGACCCAGTACTTC. It is translated as CASSLSGGAQETQYF. V gene TRBV7-2 combines with J gene TRBJ2-5, with 10 bases matching TRBD2. Germline V lookup: CDR1 SGHTA, CDR2 FQGNSA. Trimming cost V 5 bases and J 1 base; bases outside gene matches: 4. The CDR3 length is 15 residues.

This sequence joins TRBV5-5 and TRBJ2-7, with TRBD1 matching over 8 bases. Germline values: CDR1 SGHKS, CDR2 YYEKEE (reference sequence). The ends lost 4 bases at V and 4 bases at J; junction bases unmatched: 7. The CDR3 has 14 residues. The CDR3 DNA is TGTGCCAGCAGCCCTCGGACAGGGCAATACGAGCAGTACTTC. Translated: CASSPRTGQYEQYF.

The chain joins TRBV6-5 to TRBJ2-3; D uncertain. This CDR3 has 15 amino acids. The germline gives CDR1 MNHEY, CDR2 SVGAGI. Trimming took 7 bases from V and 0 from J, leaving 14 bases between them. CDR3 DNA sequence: TGTGCCAGCATCGACACCCCTGGGAGCACAGATACGCAGTATTTT. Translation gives CASIDTPGSTDTQYF.

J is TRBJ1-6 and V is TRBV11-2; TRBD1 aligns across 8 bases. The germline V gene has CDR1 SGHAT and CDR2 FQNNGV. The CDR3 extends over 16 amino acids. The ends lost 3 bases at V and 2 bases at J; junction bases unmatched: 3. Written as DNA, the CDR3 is TGTGCCAGCAGCTTCCAGGGGGCCGCCTATAATTCACCCCTCCACTTT. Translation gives CASSFQGAAYNSPLHF.

The CDR3 spells CASSSVENLMNTEAFF. The CDR3 DNA is TGTGCCAGCAGCTCGGTGGAGAATCTAATGAACACTGAAGCTTTCTTT. The V and J genes are TRBV5-6 and TRBJ1-1, with no clear D. CDR1 is SGHDT, CDR2 YYEEEE, per germline. The length of the CDR3 is 16 residues. V lost 3 bases to trimming and J lost 0 bases, with 15 bases between them.

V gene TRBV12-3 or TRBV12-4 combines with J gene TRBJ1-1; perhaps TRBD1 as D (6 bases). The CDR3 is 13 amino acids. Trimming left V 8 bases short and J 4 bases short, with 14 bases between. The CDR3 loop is CASWDRGGTEAFF. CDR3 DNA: TGTGCCAGCTGGGATAGGGGGGGCACTGAAGCTTTCTTT.